The source of this TCR beta chain is a study of cytomegalovirus exposure and HLA in healthy donors. Overall study results and limits: It emerged from a later analysis that several of the most significant clusters appeared to be linked to common viral pathogens.

Points on this clone: Its antigen is not known.

The CDR3 totals 16 residues. V dropped 0 bases and J dropped 3 bases, with 13 bases sitting between them. CDR1 is SGHRS, CDR2 YFSETQ, per germline. PCR primers comprised 60 Vbeta and 13 Jbeta primers. Sequencing used immunoSEQ multiplex PCR; TCRdb keeps in-frame clones, though not all of them. Of under 300,000 clones listed, about 81% are singletons. V gene TRBV5-1 combines with J gene TRBJ1-3; D unresolved. Sequences were obtained from PBMCs. This sequence was found in a woman aged 60-75 years in good health and CMV-seropositive. In DNA form, the CDR3 reads TGCGCCAGCAGCTTGGTGTCGGGTCGTTATGGAAACACCATATATTTT. Translated: CASSLVSGRYGNTIYF. The full variable domain, with the rest looked up from reference TRBV5-1 and TRBJ1-3, is KAGVTQTPRYLIKTRGQQVTLSCSPISGHRSVSWYQQTPGQGLQFLFEYFSETQRNKGNFPGRFSGRQFSNSRSEMNVSTLELGDSALYLCASSLVSGRYGNTIYFGEGSWLTVV.